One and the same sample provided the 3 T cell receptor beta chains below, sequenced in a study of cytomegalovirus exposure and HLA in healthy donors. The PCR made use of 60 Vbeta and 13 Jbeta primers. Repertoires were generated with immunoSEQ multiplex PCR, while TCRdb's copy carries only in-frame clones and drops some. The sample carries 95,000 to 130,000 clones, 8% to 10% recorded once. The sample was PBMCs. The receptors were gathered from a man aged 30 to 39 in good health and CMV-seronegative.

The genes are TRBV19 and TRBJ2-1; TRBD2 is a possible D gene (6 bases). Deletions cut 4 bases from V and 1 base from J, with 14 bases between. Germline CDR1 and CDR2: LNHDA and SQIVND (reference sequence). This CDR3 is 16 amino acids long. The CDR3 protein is CASSTPLGGSYNEQFF. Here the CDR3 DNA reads TGTGCCAGTAGTACCCCCCTTGGGGGGTCCTACAATGAGCAGTTCTTC.

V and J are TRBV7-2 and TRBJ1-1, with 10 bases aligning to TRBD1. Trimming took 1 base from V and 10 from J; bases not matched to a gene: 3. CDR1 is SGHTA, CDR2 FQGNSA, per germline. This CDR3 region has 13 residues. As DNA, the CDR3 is TGTGCCAGCAGCTTAGTAAGGGACAGGGGAGCTTTCTTT. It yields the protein CASSLVRDRGAFF.

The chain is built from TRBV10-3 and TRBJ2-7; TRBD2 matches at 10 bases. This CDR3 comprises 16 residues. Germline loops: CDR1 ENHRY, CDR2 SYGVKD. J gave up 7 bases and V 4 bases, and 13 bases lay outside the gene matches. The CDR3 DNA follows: TGTGCCATCAGTGGTAGCACTAGCGGGGTGGAGGGTGAGCAGTACTTC. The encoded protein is CAISGSTSGVEGEQYF.